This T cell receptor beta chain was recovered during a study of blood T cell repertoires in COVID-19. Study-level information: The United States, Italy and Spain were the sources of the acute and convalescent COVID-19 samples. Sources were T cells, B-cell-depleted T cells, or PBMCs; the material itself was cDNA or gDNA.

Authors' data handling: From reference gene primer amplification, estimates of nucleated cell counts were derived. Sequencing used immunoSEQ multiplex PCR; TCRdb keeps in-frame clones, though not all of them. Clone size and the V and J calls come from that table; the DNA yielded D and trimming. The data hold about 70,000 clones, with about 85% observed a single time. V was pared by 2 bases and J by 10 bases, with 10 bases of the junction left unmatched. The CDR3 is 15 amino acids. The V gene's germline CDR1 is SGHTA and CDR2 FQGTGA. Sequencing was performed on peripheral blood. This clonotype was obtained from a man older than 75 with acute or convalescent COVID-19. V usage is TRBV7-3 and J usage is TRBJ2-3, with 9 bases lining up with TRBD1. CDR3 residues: CASSLLPGQGEPQYF. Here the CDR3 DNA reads TGTGCCAGCAGCTTACTTCCGGGACAGGGCGAGCCGCAGTATTTT.